This TCR beta chain derives from a study of shared clonotypes between healthy human individuals. Positive CCR7 selection of CD45RO-negative cells yielded the naive CD8 cells, and terminally differentiated effector memory CD45RA+ cells were excluded. Researchers ran the assay at a deep level. Using immunoSEQ multiplex PCR, the repertoire was profiled, and TCRdb retains in-frame clones only, with some absent. The top ten hold more than 1.5% of the sample, which has millions of clones, under 95% seen once. From germline, CDR1 is SNHLY and CDR2 FYNNEI. The CDR3 has 17 amino acids. Germline trimming cut 5 bases from V and 1 base from J; bases unmatched to any gene: 6.

The source material was naive CD8+ T cells from PBMCs. The TCR was taken from a man between 18 and 35 years old in good health. Some clones in this sample may be carry-over from other donors' samples. V usage is TRBV2 and J usage is TRBJ2-3, with TRBD2 identical over 13 bases. The CDR3 loop is CASSRGLAGVRTDTQYF. CDR3 bases: TGTGCCAGCAGTCGCGGACTAGCGGGAGTCCGCACAGATACGCAGTATTTT. The full variable domain, with the rest looked up from reference TRBV2 and TRBJ2-3, is EPEVTQTPSHQVTQMGQEVILRCVPISNHLYFYWYRQILGQKVEFLVSFYNNEISEKSEIFDDQFSVERPDGSNFTLKIRSTKLEDSAMYFCASSRGLAGVRTDTQYFGPGTRLTVL.